The entry below describes one TCR beta chain. Antigen unknown. Germline V lookup: CDR1 LNHDA, CDR2 SQIVND (reference sequence). The CDR3 sequence is 15 residues long. The V gene end was trimmed by 4 bases and the J gene end by 4 bases; junction bases not matched to a gene: 7. This sample was included in a study of follicular helper T cells after annual influenza vaccination. Findings and limits, study-wide: Successive annual vaccinations recalled a recurrent oligoclonal ICOS+CD38+ cTfh response with influenza-specific clonotypes.

Repertoires were generated with immunoSEQ multiplex PCR, while TCRdb's copy carries only in-frame clones and drops some. Of about 7,800 clones listed, over 65% were seen once; the top ten hold 1.8%. Stated time point: 2014-2015 season, 7 days after vaccination. Before and after seasonal inactivated influenza vaccination, adults gave blood for sorting CD4 subsets for sequencing. Cells are cTfh (non-naive CD4+CXCR5+PD-1+), split by ICOS and CD38 into double-positive or double-negative. The receptor comes from an adult who received the influenza vaccine. The chain is built from TRBV19 and TRBJ2-5, with 9 bases that match TRBD1. Sequences were derived from CXCR5+ CD38- circulating T follicular helper cells from blood, sampled 7 days after influenza vaccination. Indicated subset: circulating Tfh, non-naive CD4+CXCR5+PD-1+ (ICOS+CD38+ or ICOS-CD38-). CDR3 bases: TGTGCCAGTAGTACAGACAGGGGGATTGGAGAGACCCAGTACTTC. This sequence encodes CASSTDRGIGETQYF.